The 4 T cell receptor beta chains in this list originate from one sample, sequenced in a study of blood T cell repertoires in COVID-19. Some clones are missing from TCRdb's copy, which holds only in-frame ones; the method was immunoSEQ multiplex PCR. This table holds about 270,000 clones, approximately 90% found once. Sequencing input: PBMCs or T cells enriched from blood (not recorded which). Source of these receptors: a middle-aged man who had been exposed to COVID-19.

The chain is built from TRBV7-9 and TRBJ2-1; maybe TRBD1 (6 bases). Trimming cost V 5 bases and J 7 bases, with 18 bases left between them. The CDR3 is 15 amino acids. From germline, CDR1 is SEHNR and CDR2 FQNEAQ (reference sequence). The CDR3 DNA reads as TGTGCCAGCAGCCCAATGGACAGAATAGGGAATGAGCAGTTCTTC. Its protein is CASSPMDRIGNEQFF.

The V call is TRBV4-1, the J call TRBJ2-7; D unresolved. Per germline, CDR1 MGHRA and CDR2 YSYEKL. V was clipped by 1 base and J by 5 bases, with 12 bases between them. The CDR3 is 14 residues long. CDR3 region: CASSQVSGRNEQYF. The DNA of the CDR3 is TGCGCCAGCAGCCAAGTGTCTGGGCGAAACGAGCAGTACTTC.

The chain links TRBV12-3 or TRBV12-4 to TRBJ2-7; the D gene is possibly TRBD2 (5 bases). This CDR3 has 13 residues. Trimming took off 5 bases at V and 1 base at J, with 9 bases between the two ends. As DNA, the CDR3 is TGTGCCAGCAGTCCCGGGATTTCCTACGAGCAGTACTTC. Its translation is CASSPGISYEQYF.

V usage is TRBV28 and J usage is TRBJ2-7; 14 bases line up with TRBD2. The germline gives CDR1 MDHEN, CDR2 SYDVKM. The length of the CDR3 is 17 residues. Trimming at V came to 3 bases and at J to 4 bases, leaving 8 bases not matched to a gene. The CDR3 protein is CASSLGRLAGGLYEQYF. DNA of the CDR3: TGTGCCAGCAGTTTGGGACGACTAGCGGGAGGGCTGTACGAGCAGTACTTC.